These 22 T cell receptor beta chains came from one sample sequenced in a study of regulatory T cells in long-lasting Graves disease. Regarding time point: newly diagnosed GD, antithyroid drugs for less than 3 months. After RNA was extracted from PBMCs, the TCR library was made from it. Arm-PCR of CDR3 regions and iRepertoire HTBI primers were used to build TCR beta libraries. TCRdb reanalysed the multiplex PCR reads using MiXCR and keeps one entry per CDR3 protein. There are 300,000 to 400,000 distinct CDR3 sequences in the sample; about a sixth occur only once, and 25% to 30% lies in the top ten. A further study also used this sample, focusing on T cells in Graves' hyperthyroidism and ophthalmopathy.

The material sequenced was peripheral blood mononuclear cells (PBMCs), taken at new diagnosis, from a patient treated with antithyroid drugs. The receptors here all came from a man aged 35 to 55 with Graves disease.

This clonotype was seen at least ten times. V is TRBV2 and J is TRBJ2-3; D is unresolved. In germline, CDR1 is SNHLY, CDR2 FYNNEI. The CDR3 is 12 residues long. Trimming took off 8 bases at V and 2 bases at J, with 8 bases between the two ends. DNA for the CDR3: TGTGCCAGCGCGGCAGTCACAGATACGCAGTATTTT. Translated: CASAAVTDTQYF.

The chain has TRBV20-1 and TRBJ2-5; TRBD1 matches 10 bases. J was trimmed by 1 base and V by 6 bases; bases with no gene match: 2. CDR3 length: 13 amino acids. Germline CDR1 and CDR2: DFQATT and SNEGSKA (reference sequence). This CDR3 is CSADRGSQETQYF. Written as DNA, the CDR3 is TGCAGTGCGGACAGGGGGTCCCAAGAGACCCAGTACTTC.

As regards this clonotype: This likely traces to a read error, being one base from a far larger clone. The CDR3 DNA sequence: TGTGCCGGCAGCCCTCGGGACAATGAGCAGTTCTTC. This encodes CAGSPRDNEQFF. The chain uses TRBV6-2 or TRBV6-3 and TRBJ2-1; no reliable D call. This CDR3 contains 12 residues. Germline values: CDR1 MNHEY, CDR2 SVGEGT.

CDR3 coding DNA: TGCGCCAGCAGCATGCGCCAGGGGGACTACGAGCAGTACTTC. Its translation: CASSMRQGDYEQYF. The chain carries TRBV5-1 and TRBJ2-7; 7 nucleotides line up with TRBD1. Trimming removed 4 bases from V and 3 bases from J; junction bases left unmatched: 7. The germline V gene has CDR1 SGHRS and CDR2 YFSETQ. The CDR3 totals 14 residues.

CDR3 bases: TGCAGTGCCACGGACTACACAGATACGCAGTATTTT. This gives the protein CSATDYTDTQYF. The rearrangement links TRBV20-1 to TRBJ2-3, with a weak D call TRBD2 (6 bases). V dropped 6 bases and J dropped 2 bases, with 9 bases sitting between them. The CDR3 consists of 12 residues. Germline CDR1 and CDR2: DFQATT and SNEGSKA (reference sequence).

This clonotype was found many times. One end of the junction is discordant with germline, which a read error may explain. The chain carries TRBV7-2 and TRBJ2-7; D gene unclear. The CDR3 length is 16 residues. In germline, CDR1 is SGHTA, CDR2 FQGNSA. CDR3 DNA sequence: TGTGCCAGCAGCTTAGAGGTGGTCTTAGGGCCCTACAAGCAGTACTTC. Amino acid sequence: CASSLEVVLGPYKQYF.

This clonotype was picked up many times. The chain uses TRBV12-3 or TRBV12-4 and TRBJ1-1; TRBD1 is a possible D gene (5 bases). This CDR3 spans 14 amino acids. V was cut by 7 bases and J by 0 bases, with 12 bases left in between. Here the CDR3 DNA reads TGTGCCAGCACAGGGTTGGGGATGAACACTGAAGCTTTCTTT. It specifies CASTGLGMNTEAFF.

Many counts were recorded for this clonotype. This chain uses TRBV5-1 with TRBJ2-7, with D possibly being TRBD1 (6 bases). Germline V gene sequence: CDR1 SGHRS, CDR2 YFSETQ. This CDR3 has 13 residues. V gave up 0 bases and J gave up 6 bases, with 10 bases separating them. The CDR3 sequence: CASSLDRVGEQYF. The CDR3 nucleotides read TGCGCCAGCAGCTTGGACAGGGTAGGCGAGCAGTACTTC. Combining the CDR3 with reference TRBV5-1 and TRBJ2-7 gives the whole variable domain KAGVTQTPRYLIKTRGQQVTLSCSPISGHRSVSWYQQTPGQGLQFLFEYFSETQRNKGNFPGRFSGRQFSNSRSEMNVSTLELGDSALYLCASSLDRVGEQYFGPGTRLTVT.

This clonotype was counted a few times. The chain uses TRBV28 and TRBJ1-1; 10 bases are shared with TRBD1. The CDR3 runs to 18 residues. The V gene's germline CDR1 is MDHEN and CDR2 SYDVKM. The ends lost 5 bases at V and 0 bases at J; junction bases unmatched: 12. Written as DNA, the CDR3 is TGTGCCAGCAGTACTATCACCCGACAGGGGGCCTTGAACACTGAAGCTTTCTTT. Amino acids: CASSTITRQGALNTEAFF.

Many counts were recorded for this clonotype. The rearrangement uses TRBV27 and TRBJ2-3; TRBD2 matches at 9 bases. The germline V gene has CDR1 MNHEY and CDR2 SMNVEV (reference sequence). This CDR3 region has 16 residues. The J segment lost 5 bases and the V segment lost 4 bases, leaving 10 bases of the junction unmatched. The CDR3 loop reads CASSYPPSGGLDTQYF. As DNA, the CDR3 is TGTGCCAGCAGTTACCCCCCCAGCGGGGGGCTAGATACGCAGTATTTT.

This chain joins TRBV7-6 and TRBJ1-4; perhaps TRBD1 as D (5 bases). The CDR3 spans 17 residues. Germline lookup yields CDR1 SGHVS and CDR2 FNYEAQ. Trimming took off 1 base at V and 7 bases at J, with 19 bases between the two ends. CDR3 residues: CASSLVRDRDRSEKLFF. DNA of the CDR3: TGTGCCAGCAGCTTAGTCCGGGACCGGGATAGATCTGAAAAACTGTTTTTT.

This clonotype was seen at least ten times. The chain combines TRBV6-5 with TRBJ2-1; D possibly matches TRBD1 or TRBD2 (5 bases each). CDR1 and CDR2 (germline): MNHEY, SVGAGI. The V and J ends lost 0 bases and 15 bases respectively, with 9 bases between them. The CDR3 totals 11 residues. Here the CDR3 reads CASSYSGTVFF. In DNA form, the CDR3 reads TGTGCCAGCAGTTACTCGGGGACGGTGTTCTTC.

This clonotype occurred many times. This rearrangement joins TRBV7-2 to TRBJ2-1; 12 nucleotides line up with TRBD2. The CDR3 totals 18 residues. The V segment lost 4 bases and the J segment 9 bases; nucleotides outside the gene matches: 16. CDR1 and CDR2 from the germline V gene are SGHTA and FQGNSA. CDR3 protein: CASSYRVSSGGALGEQFF. The CDR3, as DNA: TGTGCCAGCAGCTATCGGGTCTCTAGCGGGGGGGCCCTAGGTGAGCAGTTCTTC.

This clonotype was found many times. CDR3 sequence: CASSQDLLASTDTQYF. The CDR3 nucleotides read TGTGCCAGCAGCCAAGATCTGCTAGCGTCCACAGATACGCAGTATTTT. V gene TRBV3-1 combines with J gene TRBJ2-3; the D gene is possibly TRBD2 (6 bases). The germline V gene encodes CDR1 LGHDT and CDR2 YNNKEL (reference sequence). Trimming stripped 0 bases from V and 2 bases from J, with 12 bases between. The CDR3 sequence is 16 residues long.

This clonotype was counted ten times or more. J is TRBJ2-7 and V is TRBV18; tentatively, D is TRBD1 or TRBD2 (5 bases each). With 5 bases removed from V and 7 bases from J, the gap between germline ends came to 18 bases. Germline values: CDR1 KGHSH, CDR2 LQKENI. The CDR3 has 14 residues. CDR3 in DNA: TGTGCCAGCTCAAAAACGGGGACCGTCTGGGAGCAGTACTTC. It encodes CASSKTGTVWEQYF. The entire variable domain, with the rest obtained from reference TRBV18 and TRBJ2-7, is as follows: NAGVMQNPRHLVRRRGQEARLRCSPMKGHSHVYWYRQLPEEGLKFMVYLQKENIIDESGMPKERFSAEFPKEGPSILRIQQVVRGDSAAYFCASSKTGTVWEQYFGPGTRLTVT.

V usage is TRBV3-1 and J usage is TRBJ2-4; D not certain. CDR3 length equals 14 residues. Per the germline V gene, CDR1 is LGHDT and CDR2 is YNNKEL (reference sequence). V was pared by 2 bases and J by 3 bases, with 8 bases between. The CDR3 sequence is CASSQRQVKNIQYF. The CDR3 coding sequence is TGTGCCAGCAGCCAAAGACAAGTCAAAAACATTCAGTACTTC.

This clonotype was seen ten or more times. This chain links TRBV6-1 with TRBJ1-1; TRBD1 matches 8 bases. V shed 3 bases, J shed 4 bases, and the junction held 4 bases outside the gene matches. Germline CDR1 and CDR2: MNHNS and SASEGT. The CDR3 is made up of 14 amino acids. The CDR3 reads CASSEVQGGTEAFF. CDR3 DNA: TGTGCCAGCAGTGAGGTACAGGGGGGCACTGAAGCTTTCTTT.

V is TRBV5-6 and J is TRBJ2-5, with D hard to call. Between the trimmed V and J ends, which lost 6 bases and 3 bases, there was a span of 12 bases. CDR3 length: 13 residues. From germline, CDR1 is SGHDT and CDR2 YYEEEE. The CDR3 loop reads CASTSRIEETQYF. In nucleotides, the CDR3 is TGTGCCAGCACCTCTAGGATCGAAGAGACCCAGTACTTC.

This clonotype came up many times. This sequence joins TRBV7-9 and TRBJ2-3; 7 bases agree with TRBD2. Looked up from germline, CDR1 is SEHNR and CDR2 is FQNEAQ (reference sequence). The CDR3 spans 13 residues. V trimming: 1 base; J trimming: 6 bases; junction bases outside the gene matches: 1. The CDR3 nucleotides are TGTGCCAGCAGCTTAGGGCGGGGGGATACGCAGTATTTT. This sequence encodes CASSLGRGDTQYF. The full variable domain, completed using reference TRBV7-9 and TRBJ2-3, is DTGVSQNPRHKITKRGQNVTFRCDPISEHNRLYWYRQTLGQGPEFLTYFQNEAQLEKSRLLSDRFSAERPKGSFSTLEIQRTEQGDSAMYLCASSLGRGDTQYFGPGTRLTVL.

The rearrangement links TRBV6-1 to TRBJ2-6; no clear D. This CDR3 comprises 13 residues. The V end lost 6 bases, the J end lost 4 bases, and 7 bases lay between the germline ends. Germline loops: CDR1 MNHNS, CDR2 SASEGT. The CDR3 spells CASREWGANVLTF. Written as DNA, the CDR3 is TGTGCCAGCAGGGAGTGGGGGGCCAACGTCCTGACTTTC.

This clonotype was detected many times. The chain uses TRBV12-3 or TRBV12-4 and TRBJ1-1, with D possibly TRBD1 on 6 matching bases. V lost 5 bases to trimming and J lost 10 bases, with 14 bases between them. CDR3 length: 12 amino acids. The CDR3 DNA reads as TGTGCCAGCAGTCCGCGGACAGTTAGAGCTTTCTTT. Its translation is CASSPRTVRAFF.

The rearrangement uses TRBV3-1 and TRBJ1-1, with 8 nucleotides matching TRBD1. V was clipped by 5 bases and J by 2 bases; unmatched bases: 10. CDR1 and CDR2 (germline): LGHDT, YNNKEL (reference sequence). The CDR3 has 16 residues. CDR3 coding DNA: TGTGCCAGCAGCTTTCTCCGGACAGGGCATAACACTGAAGCTTTCTTT. It codes for CASSFLRTGHNTEAFF.